Below are 15 T cell receptor beta chains sequenced from a single sample in a study of blood T cell repertoires in COVID-19. Profiling relied on immunoSEQ multiplex PCR, and the TCRdb table lists in-frame clones only, not all of them. The sample shows about 120,000 clones, roughly 76% of them seen only once. Sequencing was carried out using peripheral blood. Receptors originate from a human donor in a cohort sampled during active COVID-19.

This clone was counted only a few times. This chain uses TRBV4-1 with TRBJ2-2, with 8 bases that match TRBD2. The CDR3 is made up of 16 amino acids. CDR1 MGHRA and CDR2 YSYEKL come from the germline V gene. The J segment lost 0 bases and the V segment lost 4 bases, leaving 4 bases of the junction unmatched. The CDR3 DNA is TGCGCCAGCAGCCGAGGACTAGCAGCGAACACCGGGGAGCTGTTTTTT. As protein: CASSRGLAANTGELFF.

The chain couples TRBV3-1 (or the pseudogene TRBV3-2) to TRBJ2-1, with D perhaps matching TRBD2 (5 bases). The CDR3 has 15 amino acids. Trimming stripped 2 bases from V and 2 bases from J, with 10 bases between. Per the germline V gene, CDR1 is LGHDT and CDR2 is YNNKEL (reference sequence). The CDR3 DNA reads as TGTGCCAGCAGCCAACAGCGGATTACCTACAATGAGCAGTTCTTC. Protein sequence: CASSQQRITYNEQFF.

This clone was picked up a small number of times. The chain uses TRBV6-6 and TRBJ2-3, with 15 bases aligning to TRBD2. The CDR3 has 17 amino acids. V dropped 8 bases and J dropped 3; count of bases not matched to a gene: 9. Looked up from germline, CDR1 is MNHNY and CDR2 is SVGAGI (reference sequence). Here the CDR3 DNA reads TGTGCCAGCGGTCCGTCCGGACTAGCGGGGGGGACAGATACGCAGTATTTT. As protein: CASGPSGLAGGTDTQYF.

The chain joins TRBV20-1 to TRBJ1-2; 9 bases match TRBD1. The V and J ends lost 6 bases and 5 bases, in that order; junction bases with no gene match: 1. Germline V gene sequence: CDR1 DFQATT, CDR2 SNEGSKA (reference sequence). There are 11 residues in the CDR3. CDR3 sequence: CSAGTGYGYTF. CDR3 nucleotides: TGCAGTGCCGGGACAGGGTATGGCTACACCTTC.

V usage is TRBV7-9 and J usage is TRBJ2-5; D may be TRBD1 (6 bases). This CDR3 comprises 15 residues. The germline V gene encodes CDR1 SEHNR and CDR2 FQNEAQ (reference sequence). Trimming cost V 4 bases and J 2 bases, with 14 bases left between them. The CDR3 sequence: CASSSDTGSQETQYF. The CDR3 bases are TGTGCCAGCAGCTCGGACACAGGGTCGCAAGAGACCCAGTACTTC.

This chain connects TRBV5-1 to TRBJ2-7; maybe TRBD1 (6 bases). CDR1 is SGHRS, CDR2 YFSETQ, per germline. The CDR3 loop spans 15 amino acids. Trimming removed 0 bases from V and 0 bases from J, with 10 bases in between. This CDR3 is CASSLATGTSYEQYF. The CDR3 DNA reads as TGCGCCAGCAGCTTGGCCACAGGGACCTCCTACGAGCAGTACTTC.

At least ten counts were recorded for this clone. V is TRBV30 and J is TRBJ2-7; maybe TRBD1 (6 bases). Trimming took 1 base from V and 3 from J, leaving 7 bases between them. Germline-derived CDR1 and CDR2 are GTSNPN and SVGIG (reference sequence). This CDR3 region has 12 residues. The CDR3 here is CAWSGDNYEQYF. CDR3 DNA sequence: TGTGCCTGGAGTGGGGACAACTACGAGCAGTACTTC.

This sequence joins TRBV2 and TRBJ2-1; no clear D. Germline values: CDR1 SNHLY, CDR2 FYNNEI. Trimming removed 3 bases from V and 4 bases from J, with 7 bases in between. The CDR3 length is 13 residues. In DNA, the CDR3 is TGTGCCAGCAGTGAGCGGTTTTACAATGAGCAGTTCTTC. This sequence encodes CASSERFYNEQFF.

V usage is TRBV3-1 (or the pseudogene TRBV3-2) and J usage is TRBJ1-4; D unresolved. The CDR3 contains 16 residues. Germline loops: CDR1 LGHDT, CDR2 YNNKEL (reference sequence). The V gene lost 0 bases and the J gene lost 2 bases, with 10 bases spanning the gap. DNA of the CDR3: TGTGCCAGCAGCCAAGATTTCGGGGTCACTAATGAAAAACTGTTTTTT. Encoded protein: CASSQDFGVTNEKLFF.

This sequence joins TRBV2 and TRBJ1-2, with 9 bases that match TRBD1. V lost 5 bases and J lost 5; bases outside the gene matches: 9. The CDR3 runs 15 residues. The V gene's germline CDR1 is SNHLY and CDR2 FYNNEI. The DNA of the CDR3 is TGTGCCAGCAGTTTTTTCTCCGGGACAGGGTATGGCTACACCTTC. Its protein product is CASSFFSGTGYGYTF.

The chain joins TRBV30 to TRBJ2-5, with TRBD1 identical over 11 bases. The CDR3 runs to 16 residues. Per the germline V gene, CDR1 is GTSNPN and CDR2 is SVGIG (reference sequence). With V trimmed by 2 bases and J by 5 bases, 10 bases remained unmatched. The CDR3 here is CAWSRPGTGGYETQYF. In DNA, the CDR3 is TGTGCCTGGAGTCGTCCCGGGACAGGGGGTTATGAGACCCAGTACTTC. The full variable domain, rest sourced from reference TRBV30 and TRBJ2-5, is SQTIHQWPATLVQPVGSPLSLECTVEGTSNPNLYWYRQAAGRGLQLLFYSVGIGQISSEVPQNLSASRPQDRQFILSSKKLLLSDSGFYLCAWSRPGTGGYETQYFGPGTRLLVL.

In this sample, this clone turned up a few times. The chain combines TRBV28 with TRBJ2-7; perhaps TRBD1 as D (5 bases). CDR3 length equals 15 residues. In germline, CDR1 is MDHEN, CDR2 SYDVKM. Trimming stripped 2 bases from V and 2 bases from J, with 13 bases between. The CDR3 spells CASSLAGSYAYEQYF. In DNA, the CDR3 is TGTGCCAGCAGTTTAGCAGGGTCTTACGCCTACGAGCAGTACTTC.

This clone was observed a few times. The chain recombines TRBV18 with TRBJ1-2; 11 nucleotides line up with TRBD1. There are 15 residues in the CDR3. In germline, CDR1 is KGHSH, CDR2 LQKENI. With V trimmed by 3 bases and J by 4 bases, 4 bases remained unmatched. CDR3 sequence: CASSPGQGEIYGYTF. In nucleotides, the CDR3 is TGTGCCAGCTCACCGGGACAGGGGGAGATCTATGGCTACACCTTC.

The rearrangement joins TRBV19 to TRBJ1-6, with D possibly TRBD1 on 6 matching bases. V was cut by 4 bases and J by 7 bases, with 17 bases left in between. CDR1 is LNHDA and CDR2 is SQIVND in the germline V gene (reference sequence). This CDR3 has 16 residues. CDR3 in amino acids: CASSTLGGGLNSPLHF. The CDR3 region has the DNA TGTGCCAGTAGTACCCTCGGGGGGGGGCTGAATTCACCCCTCCACTTT.

The V call is TRBV6-6, the J call TRBJ2-3; tentatively, D is TRBD2 (6 bases). The CDR3 length is 18 residues. With 5 bases removed from V and 4 bases from J, the gap between germline ends came to 25 bases. The V gene's germline CDR1 is MNHNY and CDR2 SVGAGI (reference sequence). The CDR3 DNA is TGTGCCAGCAGTCCCGGAGGCGGTCGGGACTGGAGGGCAGATACGCAGTATTTT. As protein: CASSPGGGRDWRADTQYF.